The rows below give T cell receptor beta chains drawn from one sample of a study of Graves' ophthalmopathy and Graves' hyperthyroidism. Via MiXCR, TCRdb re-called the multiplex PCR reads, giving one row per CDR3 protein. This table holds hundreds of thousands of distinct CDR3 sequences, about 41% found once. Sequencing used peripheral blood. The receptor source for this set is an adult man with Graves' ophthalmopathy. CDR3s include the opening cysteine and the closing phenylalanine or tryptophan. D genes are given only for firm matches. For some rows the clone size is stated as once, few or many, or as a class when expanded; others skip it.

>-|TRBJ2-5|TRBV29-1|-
CSVGREETQYF
TGCAGCGTTGGGAGGGAAGAGACCCAGTACTTC
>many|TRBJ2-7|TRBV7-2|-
CASSLGRGTYEQYF
TGTGCCAGCAGCTTAGGTCGGGGGACCTACGAGCAGTACTTC
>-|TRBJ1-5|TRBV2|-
CASSSGDKPQHF
TGTGCCAGCAGCTCAGGTGATAAGCCCCAGCATTTT
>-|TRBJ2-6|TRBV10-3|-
CAISEWGGVLTF
TGTGCCATCAGTGAGTGGGGTGGAGTCCTGACTTTC
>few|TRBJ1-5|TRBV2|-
CASSEAGGIDNQPQHF
TGTGCCAGCAGTGAAGCGGGAGGGATCGACAATCAGCCCCAGCATTTT
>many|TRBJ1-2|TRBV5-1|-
CASHTVAGGSGYTF
TGCGCCAGCCACACCGTTGCGGGAGGTAGTGGCTACACCTTC
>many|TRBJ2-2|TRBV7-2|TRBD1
CASSLGQGYTGELFF
TGTGCCAGTAGCCTGGGACAGGGGTACACCGGGGAGCTGTTTTTT
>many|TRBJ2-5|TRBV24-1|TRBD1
CATSAGTGDQETQYF
TGTGCCACCAGTGCTGGGACAGGGGACCAAGAGACCCAGTACTTC
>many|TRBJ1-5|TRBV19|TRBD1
CASSNRGQGTTNQPQHF
TGTGCCAGTAGTAACCGGGGACAGGGGACGACCAATCAGCCCCAGCATTTT
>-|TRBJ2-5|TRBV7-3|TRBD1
CASSLTGGEWETQYF
TGTGCCAGCAGCTTAACAGGGGGCGAATGGGAGACCCAGTACTTC
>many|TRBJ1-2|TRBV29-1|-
CSVEGLGYGYTF
TGCAGCGTTGAAGGGCTAGGGTATGGCTACACCTTC
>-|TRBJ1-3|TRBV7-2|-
CASSLDGWGYTIYF
TGTGCCAGCAGCTTAGACGGCTGGGGCTACACCATATATTTT
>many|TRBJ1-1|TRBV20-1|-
CSARGLEVKRTEAFF
TGCAGTGCTAGAGGTCTAGAGGTCAAGAGGACTGAAGCTTTCTTT
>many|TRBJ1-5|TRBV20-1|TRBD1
CSARRQGAYQPQHF
TGCAGTGCTAGGAGACAGGGGGCTTATCAGCCCCAGCATTTT
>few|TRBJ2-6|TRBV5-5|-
CASSLALGTGANVLTF
TGTGCCAGCAGCTTGGCCTTGGGTACTGGGGCCAACGTCCTGACTTTC
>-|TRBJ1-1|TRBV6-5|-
CASSYSGGSGTEAFF
TGTGCCAGCAGTTACTCCGGGGGGTCCGGAACTGAAGCTTTCTTT
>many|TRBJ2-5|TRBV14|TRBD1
CASSQARGTGDEETQYF
TGTGCCAGCAGCCAAGCGCGGGGGACAGGGGATGAAGAGACCCAGTACTTC
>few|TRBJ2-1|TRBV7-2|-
CASSLGRLGTNEQFF
TGTGCCAGCAGCTTAGGGAGGTTAGGGACGAATGAGCAGTTCTTC
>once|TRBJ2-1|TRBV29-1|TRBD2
CSVGLASPYNEQFF
TGCAGCGTCGGACTAGCATCCCCCTACAATGAGCAGTTCTTC
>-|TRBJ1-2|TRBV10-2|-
CASSEEGNGRYGYTF
TGCGCCAGCAGTGAAGAGGGAAACGGTCGGTATGGCTACACCTTC
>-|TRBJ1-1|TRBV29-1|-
CSSYAVNTEAFF
TGCAGCAGTTACGCGGTGAACACTGAAGCTTTCTTT
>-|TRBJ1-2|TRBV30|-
CACPRPSLYGYTF
TGTGCCTGCCCCAGGCCCTCCCTCTATGGCTACACCTTC
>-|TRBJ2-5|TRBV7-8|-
CASSVRLQETQYF
TGTGCCAGCAGCGTACGGCTGCAAGAGACCCAGTACTTC
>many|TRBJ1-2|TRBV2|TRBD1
CASSAGTGFRGYTF
TGTGCCAGCAGCGCCGGGACAGGGTTTCGTGGCTACACCTTC